This TCR beta chain was sequenced for a study of metastatic and nonmetastatic thyroid tumors. Study information: The comparison covered peripheral blood and tumor or nodule tissue in malignant and benign thyroid patients. Study observations and caveats: Significantly higher TCR beta diversity was reportedly seen in malignant thyroid tumors than benign nodules, in blood and tumor.

By sample fraction, this clone is medium-sized. Its cognate antigen is unknown. Trimming took off 5 bases at V and 3 bases at J, with 4 bases between the two ends. Germline lookup yields CDR1 MNHNS and CDR2 SASEGT. The CDR3 is 12 residues long. Patients had received no treatment of any kind before thyroid surgery. Original methodology: The authors used CDR3 differences across clinicopathological groups to build a distant-metastasis classifier for papillary thyroid cancer. With MiXCR, TCRdb called clones anew from the PCR reads. TCRdb assigned the V and J calls; the authors' analysis was not used. The data hold some 33,000 clones, with approximately 16% observed a single time.

This sequence joins TRBV6-1 and TRBJ2-2, with D uncertain. The clonotype originates from a male donor with papillary thyroid cancer or a benign thyroid nodule (not recorded which). Some clones in this sample may be carry-over from other donors' samples. The sequenced material came from blood. The CDR3 reads CASSIHTGELFF. For the CDR3, the DNA is TGTGCCAGCAGTATTCACACCGGGGAGCTGTTTTTT.